The T cell receptor beta chain described here comes from a study of T cell repertoires in cytomegalovirus infection. TCRdb redid the calling of the reads with MiXCR, one entry per CDR3 protein. This sample carries roughly 800,000 distinct CDR3 sequences, 25% to 35% of them seen once, and the ten largest clones take roughly 14%. V trimming: 6 bases; J trimming: 4 bases; junction bases outside the gene matches: 10. CDR1 is MNHEY, CDR2 SMNVEV, per germline (reference sequence). The CDR3 runs to 16 residues. Notes on the study in general: HLA-C-restricted CMV clonotypes gave the most frequent clonotype in two of eight donors.

This clonotype showed up just a few times. Its antigen is unidentified. The chain joins TRBV27 to TRBJ2-1; 9 positions agree with TRBD1. The source of this sequence is a human donor in good health (CMV status not recorded). Some clones in this sample may be carry-over from other donors' samples. Sequencing used cultured CD8+ T cells from PBMCs, obtained from culture after CMV antigen stimulation. The CDR3 DNA sequence: TGTGCCAGCAGATCCGGGACAGGGATTGTGTACAATGAGCAGTTCTTC. Its translation: CASRSGTGIVYNEQFF.